Reported below is one T cell receptor (beta chain). Its matching antigen is unknown. Under 3 months was the duration of disease in ophthalmopathy patients, who also had a Clinical Activity Score of at least 3 and a NOSPECS grade of at least 4. Patients showing uncontrolled infection, other autoimmune disease, pregnancy or lactation were ineligible. These data belong to a study of T cells in Graves' hyperthyroidism and ophthalmopathy. Researchers amplified the TCR beta CDR3 regions from RNA transcripts. A set of HTBI primers served as the primers for a first-round RT-PCR of the TCR CDR3. TCRdb reanalysed the multiplex PCR reads using MiXCR and keeps one entry per CDR3 protein. In the table there are approximately 300,000 distinct CDR3 sequences, roughly 19% of which are singletons. Study-wide findings and caveats: Most thyroid clonotypes with frequency above 0.001 were detected in blood.

This CDR3 comprises 14 residues. The ends were cut back, 2 bases at V and 6 bases at J, with 11 bases in the middle. V and J are TRBV12-3 or TRBV12-4 and TRBJ1-5; D is uncertain. The source is a man aged 50 to 59 with Graves' ophthalmopathy. Input material: blood. The CDR3 nucleotides read TGTGCCAGCAGTTTATCAGGTAGGAGTCAGCCCCAGCATTTT. It specifies CASSLSGRSQPQHF.